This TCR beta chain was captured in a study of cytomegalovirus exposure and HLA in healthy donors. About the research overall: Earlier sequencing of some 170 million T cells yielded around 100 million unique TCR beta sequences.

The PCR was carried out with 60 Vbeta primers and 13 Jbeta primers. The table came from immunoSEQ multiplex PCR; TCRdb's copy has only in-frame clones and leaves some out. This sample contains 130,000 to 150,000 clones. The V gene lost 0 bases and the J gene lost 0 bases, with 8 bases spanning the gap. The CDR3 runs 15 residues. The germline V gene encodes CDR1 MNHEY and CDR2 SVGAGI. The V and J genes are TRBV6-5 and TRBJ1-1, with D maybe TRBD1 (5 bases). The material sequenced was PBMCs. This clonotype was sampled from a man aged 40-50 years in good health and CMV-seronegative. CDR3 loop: CASSYSTAMNTEAFF. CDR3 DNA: TGTGCCAGCAGTTACTCGACAGCCATGAACACTGAAGCTTTCTTT.